These 2 T cell receptor beta chains originate from one sample sequenced in a study of OX40 agonist ivuxolimab in advanced cancers. TCRdb's table, derived via immunoSEQ multiplex PCR, lists solely in-frame clones and lacks some. The sample gives about 69,000 clones, 80% to 90% of which show up once; 4% to 4.5% is in the top ten. Sequenced here: CD4+ or CD8+ T cells sorted from blood, sampled in a trial of the OX40 agonist ivuxolimab. The source of these receptors is an adult with an advanced solid tumor such as melanoma, head and neck, liver or kidney cancer.

This chain links TRBV5-1 with TRBJ2-1; 14 nucleotides match TRBD2. J gave up 13 bases and V 4 bases, and 7 bases lay outside the gene matches. CDR3 length equals 14 residues. CDR1 and CDR2 from the germline V gene are SGHRS and YFSETQ. CDR3 sequence: CASSPGTSGGEQFF. CDR3 nucleotides: TGCGCCAGCAGCCCAGGGACTAGCGGGGGTGAACAGTTCTTC.

J is TRBJ2-7 and V is TRBV11-2; D is possibly TRBD2 (6 bases). This CDR3 is 19 amino acids long. The germline gives CDR1 SGHAT, CDR2 FQNNGV. V lost 4 bases to trimming and J lost 2 bases, with 27 bases between them. The CDR3 here is CASSSRLMGGALQPYEQYF. CDR3 in DNA: TGTGCCAGCAGCTCCCGGCTCATGGGGGGAGCCCTCCAACCCTACGAGCAGTACTTC. Full variable domain (remainder filled in from reference TRBV11-2 and TRBJ2-7): EAGVAQSPRYKIIEKRQSVAFWCNPISGHATLYWYQQILGQGPKLLIQFQNNGVVDDSQLPKDRFSAERLKGVDSTLKIQPAKLEDSAVYLCASSSRLMGGALQPYEQYFGPGTRLTVT.